This T cell receptor beta chain was profiled in a study of human T cells and chemical hapten exposure. Turning to the study itself: Sensitization applied 2% DPC to about 2 cm by about 2 cm of upper inner arm skin. Diphenylcyclopropenone was administered weekly to the scalp of patients throughout the approximately 25-week study.

Whole-study findings and limits: Expanded TCRs were compared with controls, and the expanded TCRs formed significantly more large CDR3 similarity clusters.

Time point described: patch test 1, 2 weeks after DPC sensitization. Regarding treatment: therapeutic diphenylcyclopropenone sensitization with weekly scalp DPC. Patients had alopecia, were aged 18 to 70, and were not pregnant. TCRdb redid the calling of the RACE reads with MiXCR, one entry per CDR3 protein. The sample holds over 85,000 distinct CDR3 sequences, 9.5% to 15% seen once. This clonotype has a count of ten or more. The antigen is undetermined. The clonotype was recovered from a woman between 35 and 50 years old with alopecia areata. Some clones in this sample may be carry-over from other donors' samples. Here the sequenced sample was whole blood, taken in connection with sensitization to the hapten diphenylcyclopropenone (DPC).

This chain's CDR3 is CASTQWGAGANVLTF. The CDR3 nucleotides are TGTGCCAGCACCCAATGGGGGGCCGGGGCCAACGTCCTGACTTTC. This rearrangement joins TRBV7-2 to TRBJ2-6; the D gene could be TRBD1 or TRBD2 (6 bases each). V was clipped by 7 bases and J by 4 bases, with 14 bases between them. This CDR3 is built from 15 residues. Germline assignment: CDR1 SGHTA and CDR2 FQGNSA.